Listed below are T cell receptor beta chains from one sample, sequenced in a study of blood T cell repertoires in COVID-19. Here immunoSEQ multiplex PCR was the method, and the copy in TCRdb shows in-frame clones only, minus some. Among more than 95,000 clones listed, approximately 88% were seen once. The sample was peripheral blood. Receptor source: a human donor in a cohort sampled during active COVID-19. The CDR3 runs from the conserved cysteine through the conserved F or W. D genes are given only for firm matches. Some rows mark clone size as missing; the rest say once, few, many or name a class of expanded clone.

clone_size d_call j_call v_call cdr3_aa cdr3_nt
- - TRBJ1-2 TRBV19 CASSFPARGNYGYTF TGTGCCAGTAGTTTCCCGGCCAGGGGAAACTATGGCTACACCTTC
- TRBD2 TRBJ2-7 TRBV7-8 CASSLTWERGRSYEQYF TGTGCCAGCAGCTTAACATGGGAGCGGGGCAGGTCCTACGAGCAGTACTTC
- TRBD1 TRBJ1-4 TRBV11-3 CASSKGEGGSTNEKLFF TGTGCCAGCAGCAAAGGGGAAGGGGGCTCAACTAATGAAAAACTGTTTTTT
- - TRBJ2-7 TRBV7-8 CASSLAGVDYEQYF TGTGCCAGCAGCTTGGCAGGGGTCGACTACGAGCAGTACTTC
- - TRBJ1-1 TRBV7-5 CARSLGQGRMNTEAFF TGTGCCAGAAGTCTTGGACAGGGGCGCATGAACACTGAAGCTTTCTTT
- TRBD2 TRBJ2-1 TRBV11-3 CASSLDYSGSYNEQFF TGTGCCAGCAGCTTAGATTATAGCGGGTCGTACAATGAGCAGTTCTTC
- TRBD1 TRBJ2-4 TRBV7-9 CASSPQGVWAGNIQYF TGTGCCAGCAGCCCACAGGGGGTATGGGCAGGAAACATTCAGTACTTC
once TRBD2 TRBJ2-1 TRBV6-6 CASTQREGLGGEQFF TGTGCCAGCACCCAGCGGGAGGGCCTGGGAGGAGAGCAGTTCTTC
- - TRBJ2-2 TRBV9 CASSALVRPGAPNTGELFF TGTGCCAGCAGCGCCCTAGTCCGGCCAGGGGCTCCGAACACCGGGGAGCTGTTTTTT
- - TRBJ2-7 TRBV28 CASSLPRQYEQYF TGTGCCAGCAGCTTGCCGCGCCAATACGAGCAGTACTTC
- TRBD2 TRBJ2-1 TRBV18 CASSPGEGITEQFF TGTGCCAGCTCACCAGGGGAGGGGATCACTGAGCAGTTCTTC
- TRBD2 TRBJ2-7 TRBV11-3 CASSRRLAGSSYEQYF TGTGCCAGCAGCCGTAGACTAGCGGGGAGCTCCTACGAGCAGTACTTC
- - TRBJ2-7 TRBV27 CASSSLAPYEQYF TGTGCCAGCAGCTCTCTAGCACCGTACGAGCAGTACTTC
- - TRBJ1-5 TRBV9 CASSLQEVVNQPQHF TGTGCCAGCAGTCTGCAGGAGGTTGTCAATCAGCCCCAGCATTTT
- - TRBJ2-2 TRBV19 CASSITPSRSDGSGELFF TGTGCCAGTAGTATAACCCCCAGCAGGTCAGATGGGTCCGGGGAGCTGTTTTTT
- - TRBJ1-2 TRBV11-3 CASSPSTGIVPAKGYTF TGTGCCAGCAGCCCGTCCACAGGGATAGTCCCCGCGAAGGGCTACACCTTC
- - TRBJ2-1 TRBV7-2 CASSQDSIAYNEQFF TGTGCCAGCAGTCAAGACTCTATAGCGTACAATGAGCAGTTCTTC
- - TRBJ2-5 TRBV19 CASSIRAARGETQYF TGTGCCAGTAGTATACGGGCGGCCCGAGGGGAGACCCAGTACTTC
- - TRBJ2-3 TRBV12-3/TRBV12-4 CASSLLGGGQYF TGTGCCAGCAGTTTATTAGGGGGGGGGCAGTATTTT
- - TRBJ1-2 TRBV20-1 CSARAWHGYTF TGCAGTGCTAGAGCGTGGCATGGCTACACCTTC
- TRBD2 TRBJ2-7 TRBV5-1 CASSPRTSGSPEQYF TGCGCCAGCAGCCCTAGGACTAGCGGGAGTCCCGAGCAGTACTTC
- - TRBJ2-3 TRBV10-3 CAISEYEKGPDTQYF TGTGCCATCAGTGAATACGAAAAGGGGCCAGATACGCAGTATTTT
- TRBD1 TRBJ2-7 TRBV11-3 CASSLLARGRREQYF TGTGCCAGCAGCTTACTAGCCAGGGGGCGAAGGGAGCAGTACTTC
- - TRBJ1-5 TRBV7-9 CASSGAGANQPQHF TGTGCCAGCAGCGGAGCAGGGGCCAATCAGCCCCAGCATTTT
once TRBD2 TRBJ2-2 TRBV7-7 CASSRTSGRSNTGELFF TGTGCCAGCAGCAGAACCAGCGGGAGGAGTAACACCGGGGAGCTGTTTTTT
- TRBD1 TRBJ1-6 TRBV10-3 CAISAGVVTGGNSPLHF TGTGCCATCAGTGCAGGGGTAGTAACAGGGGGTAATTCACCCCTCCACTTT
- TRBD1 TRBJ2-7 TRBV4-1 CASSPPGQGKNEQYF TGCGCCAGCAGCCCTCCGGGACAGGGTAAGAACGAGCAGTACTTC
once TRBD2 TRBJ2-5 TRBV14 CASSQERSGAYSQETQYF TGTGCCAGCAGCCAAGAGCGTAGCGGGGCCTACTCCCAAGAGACCCAGTACTTC
- TRBD2 TRBJ2-2 TRBV2 CASRRSFSGSNTGELFF TGTGCCAGCAGGAGATCTTTTAGCGGGAGTAACACCGGGGAGCTGTTTTTT
- - TRBJ2-6 TRBV30 CAWSVRRGMSSGANVLTF TGTGCCTGGAGTGTACGCCGGGGGATGTCCTCTGGGGCCAACGTCCTGACTTTC
- TRBD1 TRBJ1-1 TRBV9 CASSTGVGTEAFF TGTGCCAGCAGTACAGGGGTCGGCACTGAAGCTTTCTTT
- - TRBJ1-2 TRBV27 CASSFAGAEGYTF TGTGCCAGCAGTTTTGCGGGGGCGGAAGGCTACACCTTC
few - TRBJ1-5 TRBV5-1 CASSFGGPVPQPQHF TGCGCCAGCAGCTTCGGGGGACCAGTACCCCAGCCCCAGCATTTT
- - TRBJ2-2 TRBV5-1 CASSEWVQQNTGELFF TGCGCCAGCAGCGAATGGGTACAGCAGAACACCGGGGAGCTGTTTTTT
once - TRBJ2-7 TRBV28 CASSTGAYEQYF TGTGCCAGCAGCACAGGTGCCTACGAGCAGTACTTC
once TRBD1 TRBJ1-1 TRBV6-2/TRBV6-3 CASSLNRGLYTEAFF TGTGCCAGCAGTTTAAACAGGGGCCTCTACACTGAAGCTTTCTTT
- - TRBJ2-7 TRBV28 CASSVVTGGYEQYF TGTGCCAGCAGTGTAGTTACTGGAGGGTACGAGCAGTACTTC
- TRBD2 TRBJ2-3 TRBV4-1 CASSHPPTSGTPDTQYF TGCGCCAGCAGCCATCCACCGACTAGCGGGACTCCAGATACGCAGTATTTT
- TRBD2 TRBJ2-1 TRBV5-4 CASHSGINEQFF TGTGCCAGCCATAGCGGGATCAATGAGCAGTTCTTC
- - TRBJ2-1 TRBV5-4 CASSLLVGDEQFF TGTGCCAGCAGCTTACTAGTCGGGGATGAGCAGTTCTTC
- - TRBJ1-2 TRBV11-2 CASSSGRRGYTF TGTGCCAGCAGCTCAGGGAGGCGCGGCTACACCTTC
- TRBD1 TRBJ2-7 TRBV12-3/TRBV12-4 CASRGQGAHEQYF TGTGCCAGCAGGGGACAGGGGGCCCACGAGCAGTACTTC
- TRBD1 TRBJ1-2 TRBV5-1 CASSPQGGVNGYTF TGCGCCAGCAGCCCTCAGGGGGGAGTGAATGGCTACACCTTC
- TRBD1 TRBJ1-2 TRBV19 CASSATGQGAYGYTF TGTGCCAGTAGCGCCACGGGACAGGGGGCTTATGGCTACACCTTC
- - TRBJ1-2 TRBV4-3 CASSQDRTGLSWGYTF TGCGCCAGCAGCCAAGATCGTACAGGGTTGTCCTGGGGCTACACCTTC
- TRBD2 TRBJ2-1 TRBV14 CASSQFPGTSGRASIGEQFF TGTGCCAGCAGCCAATTCCCCGGGACTAGCGGGAGGGCCAGTATCGGTGAGCAGTTCTTC
- TRBD2 TRBJ2-2 TRBV14 CASSPWAGGAGELFF TGTGCCAGCAGCCCCTGGGCGGGAGGGGCCGGGGAGCTGTTTTTT
many TRBD1 TRBJ1-1 TRBV2 CASRRTGMNTEAFF TGTGCCAGCAGAAGGACAGGGATGAACACTGAAGCTTTCTTT
- TRBD2 TRBJ2-1 TRBV7-3 CASSPGPGGGNEQFF TGTGCCAGCAGCCCAGGGCCGGGAGGGGGTAATGAGCAGTTCTTC
- TRBD2 TRBJ2-7 TRBV10-3 CAISTGTSGGGTYEQYF TGTGCCATCAGCACCGGGACTAGCGGGGGTGGTACCTACGAGCAGTACTTC
few TRBD1 TRBJ1-6 TRBV28 CASSLLTGSNSPLHF TGTGCCAGCAGTTTACTGACAGGGAGTAATTCACCCCTCCACTTT
- - TRBJ2-7 TRBV5-4 CASSESQGHEQYF TGTGCCAGCAGCGAGAGCCAGGGCCACGAGCAGTACTTC
- - TRBJ2-3 TRBV7-8 CASSLMGAPADTQYF TGTGCCAGCAGCTTAATGGGCGCCCCGGCAGATACGCAGTATTTT
- - TRBJ2-7 TRBV4-2 CASSQTTTGPYEQYF TGTGCCAGCAGCCAAACCACCACAGGACCCTACGAGCAGTACTTC
- TRBD1 TRBJ2-7 TRBV19 CASSRDRAYEQYF TGTGCCAGTAGCCGGGACAGGGCCTACGAGCAGTACTTC
- - TRBJ2-1 TRBV5-4 CASSSWAVYNEQFF TGTGCCAGCAGCTCATGGGCAGTTTACAATGAGCAGTTCTTC
- - TRBJ2-3 TRBV9 CASSVAPARGGGDTQYF TGTGCCAGCAGCGTAGCCCCCGCTCGAGGGGGAGGGGATACGCAGTATTTT
- TRBD2 TRBJ2-1 TRBV5-6 CASSSQWLAGLEQFF TGTGCCAGCAGCTCTCAGTGGCTAGCGGGATTAGAGCAGTTCTTC
- - TRBJ2-7 TRBV7-2 CASSFGGGAREQYF TGTGCCAGCAGCTTCGGTGGGGGGGCACGCGAGCAGTACTTC